The rows below give T cell receptor beta chains drawn from one sample of a study of shared clonotypes between healthy human individuals. The repertoire was sequenced with immunoSEQ multiplex PCR; TCRdb's copy has only in-frame clones and lacks some. The repertoire holds some 2,000,000 clones, with roughly 96% as singletons. Specimen: naive CD4+ T cells sorted from blood. These receptors all come from a man aged 18-30 years in good health. Each CDR3 is given with its conserved first and last residue. Fields, in order: D gene, J gene, V gene, clone size, CDR3 protein, CDR3 DNA. The D gene is left open where the match is weak. Clone size is not always given. Where it is, it says once, few, many or a class for expanded clones.

D: -
J: TRBJ1-2
V: TRBV2
size: -
CDR3: CASSGEGVVYGYTF
DNA: TGTGCCAGCAGTGGAGAAGGGGTCGTCTATGGCTACACCTTC

D: -
J: TRBJ2-7
V: TRBV5-1
size: few
CDR3: CASSLVRGSRDEQYF
DNA: TGCGCCAGCAGCTTGGTAAGGGGCTCACGTGACGAGCAGTACTTC

D: TRBD2
J: TRBJ2-7
V: TRBV7-9
size: once
CDR3: CASSTDGLAGDYEQYF
DNA: TGTGCCAGCAGCACCGACGGGCTAGCGGGGGATTACGAGCAGTACTTC

D: TRBD2
J: TRBJ2-3
V: TRBV7-9
size: -
CDR3: CASSPRGGGRTDTQYF
DNA: TGTGCCAGCAGCCCCAGAGGCGGGGGGCGCACAGATACGCAGTATTTT

D: TRBD2
J: TRBJ2-7
V: TRBV10-3
size: -
CDR3: CAISESNSGNVYEQYF
DNA: TGTGCCATCAGTGAGTCGAATAGCGGGAATGTCTACGAGCAGTACTTC

D: -
J: TRBJ1-3
V: TRBV30
size: -
CDR3: CACRGTGNTIYF
DNA: TGTGCCTGTAGGGGTACTGGAAACACCATATATTTT

D: -
J: TRBJ1-5
V: TRBV28
size: -
CDR3: CASAGTMNQPQHF
DNA: TGTGCCAGTGCCGGGACAATGAATCAGCCCCAGCATTTT

D: -
J: TRBJ1-3
V: TRBV25-1
size: -
CDR3: CASSENVQGNTIYF
DNA: TGTGCCAGCAGTGAAAACGTCCAGGGGAACACCATATATTTT

D: -
J: TRBJ2-3
V: TRBV25-1
size: -
CDR3: CASSPGGRSTDTQYF
DNA: TGTGCCAGCAGTCCCGGGGGGCGTAGCACAGATACGCAGTATTTT

D: TRBD1
J: TRBJ1-1
V: TRBV30
size: -
CDR3: CAWSGTGTGNTEAFF
DNA: TGTGCCTGGAGTGGCACAGGGACAGGGAACACTGAAGCTTTCTTT

D: -
J: TRBJ1-4
V: TRBV28
size: -
CDR3: CASSSPGRNEKLFF
DNA: TGTGCCAGCAGTTCCCCGGGCCGCAATGAAAAACTGTTTTTT

D: TRBD2
J: TRBJ2-1
V: TRBV7-6
size: -
CDR3: CASSQSGMSNEQFF
DNA: TGTGCCAGCAGCCAAAGCGGGATGTCGAATGAGCAGTTCTTC

D: -
J: TRBJ2-1
V: TRBV2
size: -
CDR3: CASSEARAMGQFF
DNA: TGTGCCAGCAGTGAAGCCCGCGCAATGGGCCAGTTCTTC